This record looks at one T cell receptor beta chain sequence and its context. Its antigen target is currently unknown. Base quality data are lacking; no much larger clone is found one base away. Receptor amplification or capture employed 5' RACE. Sequenced on an Illumina HiSeq 2500. A second PCR of 7 to 11 cycles was performed with a sample-barcoded 5' primer and a J-beta primer mix. A unique molecular identifier was introduced onto each TCR beta cDNA molecule by a template-switch 5' adaptor carrying 12 random nucleotides. Each sample yielded at least 3 million CDR3-containing paired-end reads. All of the RNA was converted into first-strand cDNA using the Mint cDNA synthesis kit, with a TRBC-specific oligonucleotide serving as the primer. After uracil-DNA glycosylase treatment, a first 18-cycle PCR used universal primers M1SS and BC2_uni_R on all cDNA. Turning to the authors' computational methods: Each sample was normalized by randomly selecting 1 million high-quality reads, each carrying a distinct molecular identifier. Reads with shared molecular identifiers were discarded instead of being binned into consensus sequences. CDR3 identification, clonotype clustering and error correction used MiTCR with a Q25 quality threshold and the strictest error-elimination algorithm. A nonparametric unseen species model using Euler transformation provided a lower-bound estimate of total TCR beta diversity. TCRdb reran the public reads through fastp at Q25 and MiXCR, keeping productive beta chains. Rows matching on CDR3 protein sequence are summarized as one entry with the most common DNA and genes. V and J calls and clone size were set by TCRdb, not the authors. Within this sample are 850,000 to 1,100,000 distinct CDR3 sequences, with 35% to 45% of them counted one time only. In total, the top ten clones hold around 13% of the sample.

The 39 donors, aged about 6 to 100 years, were systemically healthy Caucasian individuals from Russia. Each donor gave ten milliliters of peripheral blood, collected into EDTA-treated Vacutainer tubes. PBMCs were isolated by Ficoll-Paque density-gradient centrifugation, with at least 6 million obtained per sample. Trizol reagent was used to extract total RNA from PBMCs, with at least 6 micrograms per sample. For every donor, flow cytometry on a PBMC aliquot measured the percentage of naive CD45RAhigh/CD27high T cells. The data stem from a study of blood T cells in healthy people across ages (dated by TCRdb to about 2015). For the wider study: In model experiments, template switching captured about one uniquely barcoded TCR beta cDNA molecule for every two T cells. Using deep sequencing normalized with unique cDNA molecular identifiers, the study measured how TCR beta repertoire diversity changes with age. Donors of different ages were randomly distributed across sequencing lanes to avoid experimental bias. Using the same blood draw, the study looked at two additional independent replicas of 1 million unique cDNA reads for two donors, one aged 18 to 29 and the other aged 80 or older. Donors were grouped into four age groups: young (average approximately 16 years), middle-aged (roughly 40), aged (about 59) and long-lived (approximately 82).

General conclusions and limits of the study: Bulk unsorted PBMC profiling prevented conclusive comparison of naive and antigen-experienced compartments. Observed TCR beta diversity per million T cells fell roughly linearly with age, and a significant reduction was already apparent by age approximately 40. The CMV infection status of donors was not known, potentially confounding age-related changes in expanded clonotypes. Compared with the aged group, the long-lived group had more naive CD4+ T cells, fewer expanded clones and increased TCR diversity, suggesting age selection. Total diversity estimates from one million sequenced T cells were considered lower bounds and underestimates. There was a strong correlation between observed TCR beta diversity and the percentage of naive T cells measured by flow cytometry.

Measured from the cysteine to the phenylalanine, the CDR3 is 14 residues long. Only CDR3 DNA is held: 42 bases, read in frame from base 1. The germline V gene sets CDR1 to MNHEY and CDR2 to SVGEGT. V and J lose 0 bases and 6 bases, and a span of 9 bases separates them. The V and J segments used are TRBV6-2 or TRBV6-3 and TRBJ1-5, and possibly TRBD1, on 5 matching bases. The sequence derives from a man in his late teens or twenties in good health. The specimen was blood. The bases read TGTGCCAGCAGTTACTCGGCAGGGCGTCAGCCCCAGCATTTT. Its protein product is CASSYSAGRQPQHF.